This T cell receptor (beta chain) was obtained from a study of T cells in localized non-small cell lung cancer. As for this clone: The antigen is undetermined.

Broader study findings: The study found T cell clonality highest in uninvolved adjacent lung, above tumor. Higher blood T cell density went with longer overall survival. Within adjacent lung there appeared a median approximately 60 of the top 100 tumor clones.

The germline CDR1 and CDR2 sequences are SGHNT and YYREEE (reference sequence). The CDR3 is 13 amino acids. The trim removed 8 bases at V and 3 bases at J, leaving 5 bases unmatched. Clones were sequenced by immunoSEQ multiplex PCR, and TCRdb holds only the in-frame ones, with some missing. The table records just over 70,000 clones, 70% to 90% of them present only once. The sample in question was peripheral blood, obtained before any cancer treatment. This sequence originates from a male donor older than 55 with stage III squamous cell lung carcinoma. This chain links TRBV5-4 with TRBJ2-3; 8 positions match TRBD2. CDR3 sequence reads: CASRAGGTDTQYF. In DNA form, the CDR3 reads TGTGCCAGTCGTGCGGGGGGAACAGATACGCAGTATTTT.